These 22 T cell receptor beta chains were all obtained from the same sample, sequenced in a study of cytomegalovirus exposure and HLA in healthy donors. PCR primers comprised 60 Vbeta and 13 Jbeta primers. This table comes from immunoSEQ multiplex PCR, and its TCRdb copy is limited to in-frame clones, with some not included. The data hold 130,000 or so clones, with 75% to 85% observed a single time. The sample taken for sequencing was PBMCs. The receptor set was obtained from a woman aged 45-65 years in good health and CMV-seropositive.

This chain joins TRBV7-9 and TRBJ2-5; 15 positions agree with TRBD2. V trimming: 4 bases; J trimming: 0 bases; junction bases outside the gene matches: 3. The CDR3 loop spans 17 amino acids. Germline CDR1 is SEHNR and CDR2 is FQNEAQ (reference sequence). The CDR3 DNA reads as TGTGCCAGCAGCTCCGGGACTAGCGGGGGGTACCAAGAGACCCAGTACTTC. Amino acid sequence: CASSSGTSGGYQETQYF.

The rearrangement joins TRBV7-8 to TRBJ2-7; D is perhaps TRBD1 (6 bases). V was cut by 1 base and J by 1 base, with 8 bases left in between. The CDR3 runs to 14 residues. Germline CDR1 SGHVS, CDR2 FQNEAQ. The CDR3 DNA sequence: TGTGCCAGCAGCTTAGAGAGGGGGTCCTACGAGCAGTACTTC. It is translated as CASSLERGSYEQYF. The full variable domain, in which reference TRBV7-8 and TRBJ2-7 provide the parts outside the CDR3, is GAGVSQSPRYKVAKRGQDVALRCDPISGHVSLFWYQQALGQGPEFLTYFQNEAQLDKSGLPSDRFFAERPEGSVSTLKIQRTQQEDSAVYLCASSLERGSYEQYFGPGTRLTVT.

The chain has TRBV2 and TRBJ2-2; TRBD2 aligns across 14 bases. With 6 bases clipped from V and 6 bases from J, the junction kept 12 bases outside the gene matches. The germline gives CDR1 SNHLY, CDR2 FYNNEI. The CDR3 spans 18 residues. The CDR3 loop is CASSKSRGTSGSPGELFF. In DNA, the CDR3 is TGTGCCAGCAGCAAAAGTCGCGGGACTAGCGGGAGTCCCGGGGAGCTGTTTTTT.

Comments on this clone: This probably arose from a read error, given a far larger clone one base away. The chain links TRBV6-1 to TRBJ1-3, with unresolved D. The length of the CDR3 is 16 residues. Trimming took off 2 bases at V and 0 bases at J, with 11 bases between the two ends. Germline CDR1 reads MNHNS; CDR2 reads SASEGT. The CDR3 DNA reads as TGTGCCAGCAGTGAAACGTCTAGCGTCTCTGGAAACACCATATATTTT. It encodes CASSETSSVSGNTIYF.

This chain uses TRBV30 with TRBJ2-7; 7 bases agree with TRBD1. V was pared by 1 base and J by 6 bases, with 15 bases of the junction left unmatched. The CDR3 is 16 residues long. From germline, CDR1 is GTSNPN and CDR2 SVGIG (reference sequence). CDR3 loop: CAWSDISRQGRREQYF. The DNA of the CDR3 is TGTGCCTGGAGTGACATATCCCGACAGGGCAGGCGCGAGCAGTACTTC.

In this sample, this clone turned up once. The chain uses TRBV5-1 and TRBJ1-2, with 9 bases lining up with TRBD1. V lost 0 bases, J lost 1 base, and 1 base stayed unmatched. This CDR3 spans 15 amino acids. Germline values: CDR1 SGHRS, CDR2 YFSETQ. Written as DNA, the CDR3 is TGCGCCAGCAGCTTGGGACAGGGGGTTAACTATGGCTACACCTTC. Encoded protein: CASSLGQGVNYGYTF.

This CDR3 reads CASSLVGQGNSPLHF. The CDR3 bases are TGTGCCAGCAGCTTAGTGGGGCAGGGGAATTCACCCCTCCACTTT. This chain connects TRBV7-9 to TRBJ1-6; D may be TRBD1 (6 bases). V shed 1 base and J shed 7 bases, with 11 bases lying between them. The CDR3 has 15 amino acids. Germline assignment: CDR1 SEHNR and CDR2 FQNEAQ (reference sequence).

The chain carries TRBV10-3 and TRBJ1-2; 7 nucleotides align to TRBD1. V lost 6 bases to trimming and J lost 4 bases; unmatched junction nucleotides: 2. Germline V gene data show CDR1 as ENHRY and CDR2 as SYGVKD. The CDR3 is 12 residues long. CDR3 nucleotide sequence: TGTGCCATCAGCCGGGACAGCTATGGCTACACCTTC. Its translation is CAISRDSYGYTF.

The rearrangement uses TRBV4-3 and TRBJ2-1; D perhaps matches TRBD2 (6 bases). The germline CDR1 and CDR2 sequences are LGHNA and YSLEER. This CDR3 comprises 17 residues. Trimming stripped 3 bases from V and 7 bases from J, with 22 bases between. The chain's CDR3 is CASSQRSIGGTGNEQFF. In nucleotides, the CDR3 is TGCGCCAGCAGCCAGAGGTCAATCGGGGGAACGGGGAATGAGCAGTTCTTC.

The rearrangement links TRBV30 to TRBJ1-2; TRBD1 is a possible D gene (6 bases). This CDR3 comprises 15 residues. V lost 0 bases, J lost 4 bases, and 15 bases lay in between. Per germline, CDR1 GTSNPN and CDR2 SVGIG (reference sequence). For the CDR3, the DNA is TGTGCCTGGAGTGTAAAACCGACAGGATCCTATGGCTACACCTTC. Protein: CAWSVKPTGSYGYTF.

The rearrangement uses TRBV7-9 and TRBJ1-4; 11 nucleotides line up with TRBD1. The CDR3 runs 16 residues. With V trimmed by 3 bases and J by 8 bases, 8 bases remained unmatched. CDR1 is SEHNR and CDR2 is FQNEAQ in the germline V gene (reference sequence). The CDR3 coding sequence is TGTGCCAGCAGCTTGGGACAGGGGGGCGGAAAGGAAAAACTGTTTTTT. This translates into CASSLGQGGGKEKLFF.

The CDR3 region has the DNA TGTGCCAGCAGCTTTGCCGGGGTTGATTACGAGCAGTACTTC. This gives the protein CASSFAGVDYEQYF. J is TRBJ2-7 and V is TRBV7-9; the D gene is possibly TRBD2 (5 bases). Germline values: CDR1 SEHNR, CDR2 FQNEAQ (reference sequence). V dropped 3 bases and J dropped 4 bases, with 13 bases sitting between them. This CDR3 is 14 amino acids long.

This sequence joins TRBV7-9 and TRBJ1-4; 7 bases agree with TRBD1. The J segment lost 6 bases and the V segment lost 2 bases, leaving 3 bases of the junction unmatched. The CDR3 sequence is 14 residues long. Per germline, CDR1 SEHNR and CDR2 FQNEAQ (reference sequence). The CDR3 DNA follows: TGTGCCAGCAGCTTAAGACAGGGACATGAAAAACTGTTTTTT. Translation: CASSLRQGHEKLFF.

In DNA form, the CDR3 reads TGTGCCTGGGCCGGTAGCGGGACCAGTAGGAATACGCAGTATTTT. Translated, it gives CAWAGSGTSRNTQYF. The rearrangement uses TRBV30 and TRBJ2-3, with TRBD2 identical over 8 bases. From germline, CDR1 is GTSNPN and CDR2 SVGIG (reference sequence). The CDR3 totals 15 residues. V was pared by 5 bases and J by 7 bases, with 14 bases of the junction left unmatched.

The CDR3 protein is CASKKLAQSGDTQYF. In nucleotides, the CDR3 is TGTGCCAGCAAGAAACTAGCCCAATCCGGTGATACGCAGTATTTT. This chain links TRBV2 with TRBJ2-3; D is possibly TRBD2 (6 bases). The CDR3 has 15 residues. V lost 7 bases to trimming and J lost 6 bases, with 20 bases between them. Per germline, CDR1 SNHLY and CDR2 FYNNEI.

The J gene is TRBJ2-3, the V gene TRBV6-1; maybe TRBD1 (5 bases). The CDR3 totals 12 residues. CDR1 MNHNS and CDR2 SASEGT come from the germline V gene. V lost 2 bases and J lost 8, with 8 bases in between. In nucleotides, the CDR3 is TGTGCCAGCAGTGAAAACCAGGGTACGCAGTATTTT. The encoded protein is CASSENQGTQYF.

CDR3 DNA sequence: TGTGCCTGGACCTTGGGGCCACCAAGCACAGATACGCAGTATTTT. It encodes CAWTLGPPSTDTQYF. V is TRBV30 and J is TRBJ2-3; D is perhaps TRBD1 (5 bases). Germline V gene lookup returns CDR1 GTSNPN and CDR2 SVGIG (reference sequence). The V gene lost 4 bases and the J gene lost 0 bases, with 14 bases spanning the gap. CDR3 length equals 15 residues.

This clone was observed a handful of times. V and J are TRBV11-3 and TRBJ2-1; D gene uncertain. The V end lost 5 bases, the J end lost 4 bases, and 9 bases lay between the germline ends. Germline loops: CDR1 SGHNT, CDR2 YENEEA. The CDR3 length is 13 residues. The CDR3 region is CASSNTPYNEQFF. In DNA form, the CDR3 reads TGTGCCAGCAGCAACACCCCGTACAATGAGCAGTTCTTC.

The chain recombines TRBV19 with TRBJ2-3; TRBD1 aligns across 8 bases. Germline assignment: CDR1 LNHDA and CDR2 SQIVND (reference sequence). This CDR3 has 14 residues. Trimming cost V 6 bases and J 5 bases; bases outside gene matches: 7. The CDR3 nucleotides read TGTGCCAGTAGCCCAGGGGGCTCAGGAGATACGCAGTATTTT. Translated, it gives CASSPGGSGDTQYF.

This clone was observed a handful of times. The chain joins TRBV6-5 to TRBJ1-1; 8 nucleotides agree with TRBD1. V lost 5 bases to trimming and J lost 1 base; unmatched junction nucleotides: 6. CDR3 length equals 15 residues. Germline V gene sequence: CDR1 MNHEY, CDR2 SVGAGI. CDR3 nucleotide sequence: TGTGCCAGCAGTACCCGAGGGACAGGGAACACTGAAGCTTTCTTT. Protein product: CASSTRGTGNTEAFF.

The rearrangement joins TRBV18 to TRBJ2-5; D is perhaps TRBD1 (6 bases). The CDR3 is 13 amino acids. The V gene lost 3 bases and the J gene lost 8 bases, with 13 bases spanning the gap. CDR1 KGHSH and CDR2 LQKENI come from the germline V gene. Written as DNA, the CDR3 is TGTGCCAGCTCACCGGGGACACTTGGTACCCAGTACTTC. It codes for CASSPGTLGTQYF.

The genes are TRBV19 and TRBJ1-4; TRBD1 matches at 10 bases. V shed 6 bases, J shed 0 bases, and the junction held 1 base outside the gene matches. CDR1 is LNHDA and CDR2 is SQIVND in the germline V gene (reference sequence). CDR3 length equals 15 residues. In DNA form, the CDR3 reads TGTGCCAGTAGGGGACAGGGGACAACTAATGAAAAACTGTTTTTT. This gives the protein CASRGQGTTNEKLFF.